The 23 T cell receptor beta chains below come from one sample, sequenced in a study of tumor-infiltrating lymphocytes in primary liver carcinoma. Starting from 500 ng of total RNA, TCR beta cDNA was produced with a primer in the constant region. It was through three nested multiplex PCR rounds of slightly modified ARM-PCR that TCR beta libraries arose. It was with TRBV1-TRBV30 forward primers and a C-beta reverse primer that the first two PCR rounds were run, at 10 to 11 cycles each. TCRdb redid the calling of the multiplex PCR reads with MiXCR, one entry per CDR3 protein. The repertoire holds around 170,000 distinct CDR3 sequences, with over 45% as singletons. They got blood RNA out of unsorted whole blood and also pulled out germline DNA. What was sequenced was peripheral blood. These receptor sequences come from a man aged 35 to 55 with primary liver carcinoma and hepatitis B virus infection.

With respect to this clonotype: Sequence at one end of the junction differs from germline and may be a read error. This sequence joins TRBV6-1 and TRBJ2-7, with TRBD2 matching over 10 bases. There are 14 residues in the CDR3. Per the germline V gene, CDR1 is MNHNS and CDR2 is SASEGT. CDR3 DNA: TGTGTCAGCAGTCCTGGACTAGCGGCCTACGTGCATTACTTC. Translation: CVSSPGLAAYVHYF.

This clonotype has a single count. The chain recombines TRBV7-9 with TRBJ1-1; TRBD1 is a possible D gene (6 bases). The V gene lost 7 bases and the J gene lost 7 bases, with 10 bases spanning the gap. Germline CDR1 SEHNR, CDR2 FQNEAQ (reference sequence). CDR3 size: 11 residues. CDR3 sequence: CASNQGGEAFF. The CDR3, as DNA: TGTGCCAGCAACCAAGGGGGTGAAGCTTTCTTT.

The chain is built from TRBV6-1 and TRBJ2-2; tentatively, D is TRBD2 (7 bases). Germline V gene lookup returns CDR1 MNHNS and CDR2 SASEGT. Trimming took 4 bases from V and 3 from J, leaving 15 bases between them. This CDR3 has 16 residues. DNA of the CDR3: TGTGCCAGCAGTGGCCGGGGGGCGCCCCACACCGGGGAGCTGTTTTTT. Amino acid sequence: CASSGRGAPHTGELFF.

About this clonotype: This may be a read error, as it is one base from a much larger clone. The gene calls are TRBV11-2 and TRBJ1-1; D is uncertain. Germline CDR1 is SGHAT and CDR2 is FQNNGV. CDR3 size: 15 residues. In DNA form, the CDR3 reads TGTGCCATCAGCTTAGTGGGTCCACCGGACACTGAAGCTTTCTTT. It translates to CAISLVGPPDTEAFF.

This chain connects TRBV6-5 to TRBJ1-5; D perhaps matches TRBD1 (5 bases). The V end lost 6 bases, the J end lost 5 bases, and 20 bases lay between the germline ends. The germline gives CDR1 MNHEY, CDR2 SVGAGI. The CDR3 contains 16 residues. The CDR3 loop reads CASRKGRGGVYQPQHF. The DNA for the CDR3 is TGTGCCAGCAGGAAGGGACGGGGAGGAGTTTATCAGCCCCAGCATTTT.

The chain has TRBV19 and TRBJ2-1; unclear D gene. The V end lost 9 bases, the J end lost 4 bases, and 13 bases lay between the germline ends. Germline loops: CDR1 LNHDA, CDR2 SQIVND (reference sequence). This CDR3 spans 13 amino acids. The CDR3 region is CASTVNGYNEQFF. The DNA of the CDR3 is TGTGCCAGCACCGTTAACGGTTACAATGAGCAGTTCTTC.

In the case of this clonotype: The CDR3 carries no conserved terminal phenylalanine or tryptophan, so it likely arises from a read error. The CDR3 here is CSVEDSGGTTYNEQFL. The DNA of the CDR3 is TGCAGCGTTGAAGATTCTGGCGGGACCACCTACAATGAGCAGTTCCTC. The rearrangement uses TRBV29-1 and TRBJ2-1; TRBD2 is a possible D gene (6 bases). The germline CDR1 and CDR2 sequences are SQVTM and ANQGSEA. CDR3 size: 16 residues. V shed 0 bases and J shed 2 bases, with 14 bases lying between them.

With regard to this clonotype: Sequence at one end of the junction differs from germline and may be a read error. The V call is TRBV11-2, the J call TRBJ2-1, with 7 bases identical to TRBD2. The germline V gene has CDR1 SGHAT and CDR2 FQNNGV. The CDR3 is 14 residues long. The CDR3 is CASSFPGTMSGQIF. CDR3 DNA sequence: TGTGCCAGCAGCTTCCCCGGGACTATGAGTGGGCAGATCTTC.

This clonotype was observed many times. The chain uses TRBV11-3 and TRBJ2-6; 7 nucleotides match TRBD2. V dropped 3 bases and J dropped 4; count of bases not matched to a gene: 12. CDR3 length: 18 amino acids. Germline values: CDR1 SGHNT, CDR2 YENEEA. CDR3 region: CASSFGGRASLGANVLTF. For the CDR3, the DNA is TGTGCCAGCAGCTTTGGTGGGAGGGCCTCTTTAGGGGCCAACGTCCTGACTTTC.

About this clonotype itself: A clone one base away is much larger, so this may be a read error. This sequence joins TRBV12-3 or TRBV12-4 and TRBJ1-5; D unresolved. This CDR3 contains 14 residues. The CDR3 is CVSSFRLSNQPQHF. Here the CDR3 DNA reads TGTGTCAGCAGTTTTCGACTGTCTAATCAGCCCCAGCATTTT.

This clonotype was seen repeatedly, ten times or more. The rearrangement joins TRBV7-9 to TRBJ2-5; 9 bases match TRBD1. Germline V gene sequence: CDR1 SEHNR, CDR2 FQNEAQ (reference sequence). The CDR3 has 14 residues. The junction had 6 bases not matched to a gene; V was cut back by 5 bases and J by 5 bases. CDR3 loop: CASSPTGGRETQYF. DNA for the CDR3: TGTGCCAGCAGCCCAACAGGGGGCCGGGAGACCCAGTACTTC.

This clonotype showed up many times. This rearrangement joins TRBV29-1 to TRBJ2-7, with D hard to call. The CDR3 extends over 11 amino acids. V lost 5 bases, J lost 8 bases, and 13 bases lay in between. Looked up from germline, CDR1 is SQVTM and CDR2 is ANQGSEA. CDR3 residues: CSVITEIKQYF. The CDR3, as DNA: TGCAGCGTTATAACCGAGATAAAGCAGTACTTC.

This chain uses TRBV12-3 or TRBV12-4 with TRBJ2-1; 9 nucleotides line up with TRBD2. The length of the CDR3 is 16 residues. J lost 0 bases, V lost 5 bases, and 5 bases had no gene match. As DNA, the CDR3 is TGTGCCAGCAGTCCCCTAGCGGGGAGCTCCTACAATGAGCAGTTCTTC. Amino acids: CASSPLAGSSYNEQFF.

This chain uses TRBV6-6 with TRBJ2-5, with TRBD2 matching 13 bases. Germline V gives CDR1 MNHNY, CDR2 SVGAGI (reference sequence). This CDR3 is built from 19 residues. Trimming took 4 bases from V and 1 from J; bases not matched to a gene: 12. Here the CDR3 DNA reads TGTGCCAGCAGTTCCGGAAGGACTAGCGGGAGTTTGCGCCAAGAGACCCAGTACTTC. Amino acids: CASSSGRTSGSLRQETQYF.

To note about this clonotype: This may stem from a read error, because a much larger clone lies one nucleotide away. V usage is TRBV12-3 or TRBV12-4 and J usage is TRBJ2-7; possible D gene TRBD1, 6 bases. V was shortened by 5 bases and J by 7 bases, with 18 bases between the two germline ends. There are 14 residues in the CDR3. CDR3 bases: TGTGCCAGCAGTACCATGCCGAGGGGGAAGGAGCAGTACTTC. It encodes CASSTMPRGKEQYF.

A note on this clonotype: Sequence at one end of the junction differs from germline and may be a read error. This chain joins TRBV4-1 and TRBJ2-4; 15 positions agree with TRBD2. CDR3 size: 19 residues. CDR1 MGHRA and CDR2 YSYEKL come from the germline V gene. The CDR3 spells CAISQKGLAGGLDKNIQYF. The DNA of the CDR3 is TGCGCCATCAGCCAAAAAGGACTAGCGGGAGGGCTGGACAAAAACATTCAGTACTTC.

A note on this clonotype: It may be a read error: a sequence one base away is much more abundant. The V gene is TRBV29-1, the J gene TRBJ2-1; 7 bases are a match to TRBD2. The CDR3 loop spans 14 amino acids. CDR1 is SQVTM and CDR2 is ANQGSEA in the germline V gene. DNA for the CDR3: TGCAGAGCTGGGGGGGGACTGAACTACAATGAGCAGTTCTTC. Translated, it gives CRAGGGLNYNEQFF.

This clonotype was counted a few times. The gene calls are TRBV13 and TRBJ1-1; no clear D gene. Germline CDR1 PRHDT, CDR2 FYEKMQ (reference sequence). Trimming removed 7 bases at V and 2 bases at J, with 14 bases between. The CDR3 runs to 14 residues. This CDR3 reads CASTPEGSNTEAFF. DNA for the CDR3: TGTGCCAGCACCCCGGAGGGCAGTAACACTGAAGCTTTCTTT.

On this clonotype itself: A much larger clone differs from this one at a single base, so this may be a read error. The rearrangement joins TRBV6-5 to TRBJ1-1, with 7 bases that match TRBD1. Germline assignment: CDR1 MNHEY and CDR2 SVGAGI. The CDR3 contains 15 residues. CDR3 region: CASRDTGTVNTEALF. Written as DNA, the CDR3 is TGTGCCAGCAGAGACACCGGGACAGTGAACACTGAAGCTCTCTTT.

On this clonotype itself: Compared with germline, one end of the junction differs, possibly owing to a read error. The rearrangement links TRBV5-4 to TRBJ2-2; 10 positions match TRBD2. CDR1 and CDR2 (germline): SGHNT, YYREEE (reference sequence). The CDR3 has 16 amino acids. CDR3: CASGLLAGIEGGELFF. CDR3 nucleotides: TGTGCCAGCGGCTTACTAGCGGGAATCGAAGGCGGGGAGCTGTTTTTT.

About this clonotype: One end of the junction does not line up with germline, which may come from a read error. The genes are TRBV6-1 and TRBJ2-3, with 15 bases aligning to TRBD2. The germline gives CDR1 MNHNS, CDR2 SASEGT. This CDR3 is built from 18 residues. DNA for the CDR3: TGTGCCAGCAGTAGCGGACTAGCGGGAGGGCTCGGCACAGATACGGAGTATTTT. Translating gives CASSSGLAGGLGTDTEYF.

The CDR3 DNA sequence: TGTGCCAGCAGTTACTCGGGAGGGTACGGCTACGAGCAGTACTTC. Its translation is CASSYSGGYGYEQYF. This sequence joins TRBV6-5 and TRBJ2-7; 7 nucleotides match TRBD2. The CDR3 runs 15 residues. The germline V gene has CDR1 MNHEY and CDR2 SVGAGI. V shed 0 bases, J shed 3 bases, and the junction held 5 bases outside the gene matches.

The chain joins TRBV2 to TRBJ1-5; D is unresolved. V was pared by 0 bases and J by 4 bases, with 10 bases between. Germline V gene data show CDR1 as SNHLY and CDR2 as FYNNEI. The CDR3 runs 15 residues. CDR3 residues: CASSEAAGSNQPQHF. The CDR3 region has the DNA TGTGCCAGCAGTGAAGCGGCAGGTAGTAATCAGCCCCAGCATTTT.